This TCR beta chain was recovered during a study of CD8+ T cells in alopecia areata. Regarding treatment: oral pan-JAK inhibitor, 5-10 mg twice daily. The CDR3 contains 15 residues. Germline V gene data show CDR1 as KGHSH and CDR2 as LQKENI. With 3 bases clipped from V and 2 bases from J, the junction kept 2 bases outside the gene matches. RNA was extracted and reverse transcribed into cDNA as the sequencing template. TCRdb's copy holds only in-frame clones and misses some; the assay was immunoSEQ multiplex PCR. This table holds around 140,000 clones, about 51% found once. Sequences were derived from CD8+ T cells sorted from blood, sampled at week 4, from a patient treated with tofacitinib. The chain is built from TRBV18 and TRBJ2-1, with 9 nucleotides matching TRBD1. The sequence was collected from a human donor with alopecia areata. The CDR3 DNA is TGTGCCAGCTCACCGGACAGGGGACCCTACAATGAGCAGTTCTTC. Its protein is CASSPDRGPYNEQFF. The full variable domain, rest sourced from reference TRBV18 and TRBJ2-1, is NAGVMQNPRHLVRRRGQEARLRCSPMKGHSHVYWYRQLPEEGLKFMVYLQKENIIDESGMPKERFSAEFPKEGPSILRIQQVVRGDSAAYFCASSPDRGPYNEQFFGPGTRLTVL.